This TCR beta chain was sequenced for a study of Tregs in tolerant kidney transplant recipients. A remark on this clone: What it binds is not known. Compared with germline, one end of the junction differs, possibly owing to a read error.

Germline CDR1 SSHAT, CDR2 FNYEAQ (reference sequence). This CDR3 spans 14 amino acids. Whole-study results and caveats: Biological reproducibility was not directly addressed, but technical replication error appeared minimal.

CD4+CD25+CD127- Tregs, CD4+CD25- non-Tregs, CD4 and CD8 cells were sorted. Data came from immunoSEQ multiplex PCR; TCRdb stores just in-frame clones and leaves some out. The sample lists about 240,000 clones, approximately 84% occurring once. The chain links TRBV7-7 to TRBJ2-3; D unresolved. Sequenced sample: CD4+ T cells from blood. This TCR was sampled from a human donor in good health. The CDR3 loop is CASSLSIGTDTQYF. The CDR3 nucleotides read TGTGCTAGCAGCTTAAGTATCGGCACAGATACGCAGTATTTT.